These T cell receptor beta chains were read from a single sample in a study of T cells after yellow fever vaccination. TCRdb called the 5' RACE reads again in MiXCR, with one record for every CDR3 protein. The sample yields 250,000 to 350,000 distinct CDR3 sequences, approximately 4% seen once. The source was PBMCs, collected 15 days after the yellow fever booster vaccination. The receptors come from a man aged 18 to 35 who received the YFV17D yellow fever vaccine. The CDR3 runs from the conserved cysteine through the conserved F or W. Fields, in order: D gene, clone size, J gene, V gene, CDR3 protein, CDR3 DNA. D genes are given only for firm matches. Rows give clone size only sometimes, using once, few, many, or a class for an expanded clone.

>-|few|TRBJ2-2|TRBV7-9
CASSFVVRATGELFF
TGTGCCAGCAGCTTTGTGGTCAGGGCAACCGGGGAGCTGTTTTTT
>TRBD1|-|TRBJ1-5|TRBV2
CASSEGTEGRLGNQPQHF
TGTGCCAGCAGTGAGGGGACAGAGGGACGCTTGGGCAATCAGCCCCAGCATTTT
>TRBD2|few|TRBJ2-1|TRBV6-5
CASSYSWTSGHEQFF
TGTGCCAGCAGTTACTCGTGGACTAGCGGCCATGAGCAGTTCTTC
>TRBD1|many|TRBJ2-1|TRBV5-5
CASSFTGTGPYNEQFF
TGTGCCAGCAGTTTTACCGGGACAGGGCCCTACAATGAGCAGTTCTTC
>TRBD1|-|TRBJ1-2|TRBV13
CASRPAGTVVGYTF
TGTGCCAGCAGGCCGGCCGGGACAGTTGTAGGCTACACCTTC
>TRBD1|many|TRBJ2-3|TRBV10-3
CAISESPSRRRQGLTDTQYF
TGTGCCATCAGTGAGTCGCCCTCTCGGCGGCGACAGGGCCTCACAGATACGCAGTATTTT
>TRBD1|-|TRBJ1-2|TRBV19
CASSKGDRANYGYTF
TGTGCCAGTAGTAAAGGGGACAGGGCAAACTATGGCTACACCTTC
>TRBD1|-|TRBJ1-2|TRBV3-1
CASSRGQGGYTF
TGTGCCAGCAGCCGTGGACAGGGTGGCTACACCTTC
>-|few|TRBJ2-7|TRBV6-5
CASSYSGSGEQYF
TGTGCCAGCAGTTACTCAGGTTCCGGCGAGCAGTACTTC
>-|few|TRBJ2-1|TRBV7-3
CASSLGGGTTYNEQFF
TGTGCCAGCAGCTTAGGAGGGGGGACTACCTACAATGAGCAGTTCTTC
>-|-|TRBJ1-4|TRBV4-1
CASSQIREKLFF
TGCGCCAGCAGCCAGATCCGGGAAAAACTGTTTTTT
>-|-|TRBJ2-4|TRBV7-9
CASSRPDGKNIQYF
TGTGCCAGCAGCCGCCCAGACGGTAAAAACATTCAGTACTTC
>TRBD2|few|TRBJ2-5|TRBV6-1
CASSELAGRETQYF
TGTGCCAGCAGTGAACTAGCGGGGAGGGAGACCCAGTACTTC
>-|-|TRBJ1-1|TRBV10-3
CAIRANTEAFF
TGTGCCATCAGGGCGAACACTGAAGCTTTCTTT
>-|many|TRBJ2-3|TRBV4-3
CATAPDPVKIDTQYF
TGCGCCACGGCACCGGACCCGGTTAAGATAGATACGCAGTATTTT
>TRBD2|many|TRBJ2-5|TRBV20-1
CSARTSGEETQYF
TGCAGTGCACGGACTAGCGGGGAAGAGACCCAGTACTTC
>-|many|TRBJ2-3|TRBV20-1
CSASKSTDTQYF
TGCAGTGCTAGTAAAAGCACAGATACGCAGTATTTT
>-|many|TRBJ2-7|TRBV7-2
CASSQLVGSYEQYF
TGTGCCAGCAGCCAACTCGTTGGGTCCTACGAGCAGTACTTC
>-|-|TRBJ2-3|TRBV5-4
CASSFVPGATDTQYF
TGTGCCAGCAGCTTCGTCCCGGGGGCAACAGATACGCAGTATTTT
>TRBD2|few|TRBJ2-5|TRBV9
CASSVGIAGAETQYF
TGTGCCAGCAGCGTAGGAATAGCGGGGGCTGAGACCCAGTACTTC
>TRBD1|many|TRBJ1-1|TRBV5-1
CASSPGQGWNTEAFF
TGCGCCAGCAGCCCCGGACAGGGATGGAACACTGAAGCTTTCTTT
>-|many|TRBJ2-5|TRBV9
CASSVGLGGQGKTQYF
TGTGCCAGCAGCGTAGGGCTGGGAGGCCAGGGAAAGACCCAGTACTTC
>TRBD2|few|TRBJ2-2|TRBV4-3
CASAQLAGVTGELFF
TGCGCCAGCGCCCAATTAGCGGGGGTCACCGGGGAGCTGTTTTTT
>-|few|TRBJ1-1|TRBV6-2/TRBV6-3
CASSQTFEAFF
TGTGCCAGCAGTCAGACCTTCGAAGCTTTCTTT
>TRBD1|many|TRBJ1-5|TRBV5-5
CASSPWDSSRTYSNQPQHF
TGTGCCAGCAGCCCTTGGGACAGTTCGAGGACATATAGCAATCAGCCCCAGCATTTT
>TRBD1|few|TRBJ1-5|TRBV5-1
CASSLSGRGTQPQHF
TGCGCCAGCAGCTTGTCGGGCAGGGGGACTCAGCCCCAGCATTTT
>TRBD2|few|TRBJ2-5|TRBV7-8
CASSYSGVAETQYF
TGTGCCAGCAGCTATAGCGGGGTAGCAGAGACCCAGTACTTC
>TRBD1|many|TRBJ1-2|TRBV4-3
CASSQERQGGGYTF
TGCGCCAGCAGCCAAGAACGACAGGGCGGTGGCTACACCTTC
>-|many|TRBJ1-1|TRBV7-9
CASSLVGGSQNTEAFF
TGTGCCAGCAGCTTAGTAGGGGGGTCGCAGAACACTGAAGCTTTCTTT